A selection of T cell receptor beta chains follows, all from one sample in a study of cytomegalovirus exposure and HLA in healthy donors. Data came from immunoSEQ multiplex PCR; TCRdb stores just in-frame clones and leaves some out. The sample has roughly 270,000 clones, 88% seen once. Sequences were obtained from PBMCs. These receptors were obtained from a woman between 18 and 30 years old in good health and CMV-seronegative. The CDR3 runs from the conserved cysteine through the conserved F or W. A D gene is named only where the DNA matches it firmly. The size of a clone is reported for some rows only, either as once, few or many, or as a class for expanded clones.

DNA: TGTGCCAGCAACCCCGGGACTTACACCGGGGAGCTGTTTTTT; CDR3: CASNPGTYTGELFF; size: .; D: .; J: TRBJ2-2; V: TRBV28
DNA: TGTGCCAGCAGCTTACAGACAGGGTCCAACACTGAAGCTTTCTTT; CDR3: CASSLQTGSNTEAFF; size: .; D: TRBD1; J: TRBJ1-1; V: TRBV7-6
DNA: TGTGCCAGCAGTTTATCCGGGTACCAAGAGACCCAGTACTTC; CDR3: CASSLSGYQETQYF; size: .; D: .; J: TRBJ2-5; V: TRBV27
DNA: TGTGCCAGCAGCTTGGTGGCTAGCGGGCTAACGGGGCAGTTCTTC; CDR3: CASSLVASGLTGQFF; size: .; D: TRBD2; J: TRBJ2-1; V: TRBV5-4
DNA: TGTGCCAGCAGTGGCGGGACAGGGGGAGAAAAACTGTTTTTT; CDR3: CASSGGTGGEKLFF; size: .; D: TRBD1; J: TRBJ1-4; V: TRBV25-1
DNA: TGTGCCAGCAGCCGGACAGGGAACTATGGCTACACCTTC; CDR3: CASSRTGNYGYTF; size: .; D: TRBD1; J: TRBJ1-2; V: TRBV14
DNA: TGTGCCAGCAGTTTAAGGCAGGGAAACCACTACGAGCAGTACTTC; CDR3: CASSLRQGNHYEQYF; size: .; D: .; J: TRBJ2-7; V: TRBV27
DNA: TGTGCCAGCAGTTTTCTTAGCAGGGGCGGCGAAAAACTGTTTTTT; CDR3: CASSFLSRGGEKLFF; size: .; D: .; J: TRBJ1-4; V: TRBV28
DNA: TGTGCCAGCAGCCGACAAGGATTGGCATATGGCTACACCTTC; CDR3: CASSRQGLAYGYTF; size: .; D: .; J: TRBJ1-2; V: TRBV28
DNA: TGTGCCAGCAGACAACTAGCGGGAGTCTACAATGAGCAGTTCTTC; CDR3: CASRQLAGVYNEQFF; size: .; D: TRBD2; J: TRBJ2-1; V: TRBV6-5
DNA: TGTGCCAGCTCACCCGACAGGGACGCGCAGTTCTTC; CDR3: CASSPDRDAQFF; size: .; D: TRBD1; J: TRBJ2-1; V: TRBV18
DNA: TGCGCCAGCAGCCTTGGGACTAGCGGGAATAATGAGCAGTTCTTC; CDR3: CASSLGTSGNNEQFF; size: .; D: TRBD2; J: TRBJ2-1; V: TRBV4-1
DNA: TGCGCCAGCAGGGGACAGTTGAACACTGAAGCTTTCTTT; CDR3: CASRGQLNTEAFF; size: .; D: TRBD1; J: TRBJ1-1; V: TRBV10-1
DNA: TGTGCCAGCAGTTATGACAGCGTTTCCCGTTCGGGGCTGTTTTTT; CDR3: CASSYDSVSRSGLFF; size: .; D: .; J: TRBJ2-2; V: TRBV6-5
DNA: TGTGCCAGTAGTATGCGGCGGACACTGAACACTGAAGCTTTCTTT; CDR3: CASSMRRTLNTEAFF; size: .; D: .; J: TRBJ1-1; V: TRBV19
DNA: TGTGCCAGCAGCTTGGTCAGTTCGAATGAAAAACTGTTTTTT; CDR3: CASSLVSSNEKLFF; size: .; D: .; J: TRBJ1-4; V: TRBV5-5
DNA: TGTGCCAGCAGCGTAAGCGGGAGGAATGAGCAGTTCTTC; CDR3: CASSVSGRNEQFF; size: .; D: TRBD2; J: TRBJ2-1; V: TRBV9
DNA: TGCGCCAGCAGGACCCCGGGACAGACGACCTACGAGCAGTACTTC; CDR3: CASRTPGQTTYEQYF; size: .; D: TRBD1; J: TRBJ2-7; V: TRBV10-1
DNA: TGTGCCAGCAGCGAACCTAGCGGGAGATCCTACGAGCAGTACTTC; CDR3: CASSEPSGRSYEQYF; size: .; D: TRBD2; J: TRBJ2-7; V: TRBV7-2
DNA: TGTGCCAGCAGCTTAGAGACAGGGCTCGGCTACACCTTC; CDR3: CASSLETGLGYTF; size: .; D: TRBD1; J: TRBJ1-2; V: TRBV7-9
DNA: TGTGCCAGCAGCCCCGGGACAGTCGAGAAAGAGACCCAGTACTTC; CDR3: CASSPGTVEKETQYF; size: .; D: TRBD1; J: TRBJ2-5; V: TRBV28
DNA: TGTGCCAGCAGTACCAGGCTCCTACCCTACGAGCAGTACTTC; CDR3: CASSTRLLPYEQYF; size: once; D: .; J: TRBJ2-7; V: TRBV27
DNA: TGCGCCAGCAGCCATCCCGCGCAGGGAGATACGCAGTATTTT; CDR3: CASSHPAQGDTQYF; size: .; D: .; J: TRBJ2-3; V: TRBV4-3
DNA: TGTGCCAGCAGCTGGCGACAGGGGGGAAACACCATATATTTT; CDR3: CASSWRQGGNTIYF; size: once; D: TRBD1; J: TRBJ1-3; V: TRBV7-9
DNA: TGCGCCAGCAGCGGAGCCGGAGGCCTCGACGAGCAGTACTTC; CDR3: CASSGAGGLDEQYF; size: .; D: .; J: TRBJ2-7; V: TRBV10-2
DNA: TGCGCCAGCAGCCCTAGAAGCGGGAGGAAGACCACAGATACGCAGTATTTT; CDR3: CASSPRSGRKTTDTQYF; size: .; D: TRBD2; J: TRBJ2-3; V: TRBV5-1
DNA: TGTGCCAGCAGCTCACAGGGGTTGGGTGAGCAGTTCTTC; CDR3: CASSSQGLGEQFF; size: .; D: TRBD1; J: TRBJ2-1; V: TRBV5-6
DNA: TGTGCCACCAGTAAAACACAGGGGGCAGACTATGGCTACACCTTC; CDR3: CATSKTQGADYGYTF; size: .; D: TRBD1; J: TRBJ1-2; V: TRBV15
DNA: TGTGCCAGTAGTCTACTAGCGGGAGAGGGCGAGCAGTACTTC; CDR3: CASSLLAGEGEQYF; size: .; D: TRBD2; J: TRBJ2-7; V: TRBV19
DNA: TGTGCCAGCAGATCATCAGGGGCTTTTGGCTACACCTTC; CDR3: CASRSSGAFGYTF; size: .; D: .; J: TRBJ1-2; V: TRBV25-1
DNA: TGTGCCTGGGGGGCAGGACAGGGTTGGCAACCCCTCCACTTT; CDR3: CAWGAGQGWQPLHF; size: few; D: TRBD1; J: TRBJ1-6; V: TRBV30
DNA: TGTGCCAGCAGCTCACGTACAGGGGGCCTCGGCAATGAGCAGTTCTTC; CDR3: CASSSRTGGLGNEQFF; size: .; D: TRBD1; J: TRBJ2-1; V: TRBV11-2
DNA: TGCGCCAGCAGCCAAGGAGGGTTCCATGAAGCTTTCTTT; CDR3: CASSQGGFHEAFF; size: .; D: .; J: TRBJ1-1; V: TRBV4-3
DNA: TGCGCCAGCAGCCAAGGAACTTTGGGACTAGCGGGAGACGAGCAGTACTTC; CDR3: CASSQGTLGLAGDEQYF; size: .; D: TRBD2; J: TRBJ2-7; V: TRBV4-1
DNA: TGTGCCAGCAGTTTTAGTCAGCCCCAGCATTTT; CDR3: CASSFSQPQHF; size: .; D: .; J: TRBJ1-5; V: TRBV28
DNA: TGTGCGTCGGGACTAACCATCAAGCAGTTCTTC; CDR3: CASGLTIKQFF; size: .; D: TRBD2; J: TRBJ2-1; V: TRBV2
DNA: TGTGCCAGCAGCTCCGGGACTAGCGGTCCCTACGAGCAGTACTTC; CDR3: CASSSGTSGPYEQYF; size: once; D: TRBD2; J: TRBJ2-7; V: TRBV5-4
DNA: TGTGCCAGCAGCTTAGATCGGTTCAATCAGCCCCAGCATTTT; CDR3: CASSLDRFNQPQHF; size: .; D: .; J: TRBJ1-5; V: TRBV11-2
DNA: TGCGCCACCCAGCGGGCGGGGAACACTGAAGCTTTCTTT; CDR3: CATQRAGNTEAFF; size: .; D: .; J: TRBJ1-1; V: TRBV10-2
DNA: TGTGCCAGCAGTGAAGACCGGGGAACGTACTATGGCTACACCTTC; CDR3: CASSEDRGTYYGYTF; size: .; D: .; J: TRBJ1-2; V: TRBV2
DNA: TGTGCCAGCAAGGCGGATAGCTCCTATAATTCACCCCTCCACTTT; CDR3: CASKADSSYNSPLHF; size: few; D: .; J: TRBJ1-6; V: TRBV7-9
DNA: TGTGCCAGCAGTTGGGGGCTTTTAGGCACTGAAGCTTTCTTT; CDR3: CASSWGLLGTEAFF; size: .; D: .; J: TRBJ1-1; V: TRBV7-2
DNA: TGTGCTAGTGGTTTGGTACTGTCCAGGTCCCCTAGCGCACGCGGAGAGACCCAGTACTTC; CDR3: CASGLVLSRSPSARGETQYF; size: .; D: .; J: TRBJ2-5; V: TRBV12-5
DNA: TGTGCCAGCGTTGGAGGGGATGGCTACACCTTC; CDR3: CASVGGDGYTF; size: .; D: .; J: TRBJ1-2; V: TRBV28
DNA: TGTGCCTGGAGTCTAGGGACAGGGCCTCAGCCCCAGCATTTT; CDR3: CAWSLGTGPQPQHF; size: once; D: TRBD1; J: TRBJ1-5; V: TRBV30
DNA: TGCAGCGTTGGGCGACAGGGCTATTACAATGAGCAGTTCTTC; CDR3: CSVGRQGYYNEQFF; size: .; D: TRBD1; J: TRBJ2-1; V: TRBV29-1
DNA: TGCAGCGTTGAGCGGCAGTTGAACACTGAAGCTTTCTTT; CDR3: CSVERQLNTEAFF; size: .; D: .; J: TRBJ1-1; V: TRBV29-1
DNA: TGTGCCAGCAGTTACACCACCACCTTAGCGGGAGGTGAGCAGTTCTTC; CDR3: CASSYTTTLAGGEQFF; size: .; D: TRBD2; J: TRBJ2-1; V: TRBV6-5
DNA: TGCGCCAGCAGCCAAGGCCAAGACCCTTGGGAGGAGCAGTTCTTC; CDR3: CASSQGQDPWEEQFF; size: .; D: .; J: TRBJ2-1; V: TRBV4-1
DNA: TGCGCCAGCGGCGAGGCAATACGAGATGAAAAACTGTTTTTT; CDR3: CASGEAIRDEKLFF; size: .; D: .; J: TRBJ1-4; V: TRBV4-3
DNA: TGTGCCTGGAGTGTTGACAGGGGGCTGTGGGCAACTAATGAAAAACTGTTTTTT; CDR3: CAWSVDRGLWATNEKLFF; size: .; D: TRBD1; J: TRBJ1-4; V: TRBV30
DNA: TGTGCCAGCACGATACAGGGGTTGAACACCGGGGAGCTGTTTTTT; CDR3: CASTIQGLNTGELFF; size: .; D: TRBD1; J: TRBJ2-2; V: TRBV5-4
DNA: TGTGCCAGAAGTGGCGGACGGGACATACGCATCTACGAGCAGTACTTC; CDR3: CARSGGRDIRIYEQYF; size: .; D: .; J: TRBJ2-7; V: TRBV5-3
DNA: TGTGCCACCACCCCGGGGGGGGACAGGGATGTTAGTACTGAAGCTTTCTTT; CDR3: CATTPGGDRDVSTEAFF; size: .; D: TRBD1; J: TRBJ1-1; V: TRBV15
DNA: TGCGCCAGCAGACCTAGCGGGAGCCCCGGCACAGATACGCAGTATTTT; CDR3: CASRPSGSPGTDTQYF; size: once; D: TRBD2; J: TRBJ2-3; V: TRBV5-1
DNA: TGTGCCAGCAGCTTAACAGAACAGGGGCGGCAGTACTTC; CDR3: CASSLTEQGRQYF; size: .; D: TRBD1; J: TRBJ2-7; V: TRBV7-9
DNA: TGTGCCAGCGCCGTCCGGGACAGTTACAATGAGCAGTTCTTC; CDR3: CASAVRDSYNEQFF; size: .; D: TRBD1; J: TRBJ2-1; V: TRBV9